One and the same sample provided the 19 T cell receptor beta chains below, sequenced in a study of response to subunit inactivated influenza vaccine (dated by TCRdb to 2016 to 2018). The method was RT-PCR. The instrument given in TCRdb is Illumina HiSeq 2500. TCRdb passed the public sequencing reads through fastp at Q25 and MiXCR, retaining productive beta sequences. CDR3 protein duplicates are merged, each entry listing the most common genes and DNA. For this sample there are more than 600,000 distinct CDR3 sequences; around a sixth appear just once. The top ten constitute about 11% of the sample. Sequencing used PBMCs from blood, obtained around 5 days after vaccination. The source of these receptors is a man aged 50 to 60 who received an inactivated influenza vaccine. Donor details come from another sample of the same person, matched by shared clones.

V and J are TRBV5-1 and TRBJ2-1, with 7 bases aligning to TRBD1. Losses at the gene ends were 1 base for V and 12 bases for J; bases not matched to a gene: 4. From germline, CDR1 is SGHRS and CDR2 YFSETQ. CDR3 length equals 12 residues. The CDR3 reads CASSLTDRMQFF. CDR3 in DNA: TGCGCCAGCAGCTTGACGGACAGGATGCAGTTCTTC.

This clonotype has a handful of counts. The chain joins TRBV6-1 to TRBJ1-5; the match to TRBD1 covers 12 bases. Germline V gives CDR1 MNHNS, CDR2 SASEGT. The CDR3 has 14 residues. Germline trimming cut 8 bases from V and 6 bases from J; bases unmatched to any gene: 5. DNA of the CDR3: TGTGCCAGCCGGGGACAGGGGGCAGGTCAGCCCCAGCATTTT. It codes for CASRGQGAGQPQHF.

This clonotype was counted ten times or more. The V and J genes are TRBV11-1 and TRBJ1-2; 10 nucleotides line up with TRBD1. CDR1 and CDR2 (germline): SGHAT, FQDESV (reference sequence). Trimming at V came to 4 bases and at J to 1 base, leaving 12 bases not matched to a gene. The CDR3 is 18 amino acids. The CDR3 region has the DNA TGTGCCAGCAGCTCTTACTCACTCGGGACAGGGGTTAACTATGGCTACACCTTC. It specifies CASSSYSLGTGVNYGYTF.

This clonotype has just a few counts. V and J are TRBV29-1 and TRBJ1-1; D unclear. The V and J ends lost 3 bases and 1 base respectively, with 6 bases between them. CDR3 length equals 12 residues. Germline CDR1 reads SQVTM; CDR2 reads ANQGSEA. The DNA for the CDR3 is TGCAGCGTTGACCAACAGAACACTGAAGCTTTCTTT. Translated: CSVDQQNTEAFF.

This clonotype was observed many times. V usage is TRBV24-1 and J usage is TRBJ1-2; 8 nucleotides agree with TRBD1. V dropped 9 bases and J dropped 4; count of bases not matched to a gene: 3. The CDR3 is 12 residues long. CDR1 is KGHDR, CDR2 SFDVKD, per germline. The CDR3 protein is CATGGQGYGYTF. The CDR3 nucleotides read TGTGCCACCGGCGGACAGGGCTATGGCTACACCTTC.

This clonotype occurred a few times. The chain has TRBV9 and TRBJ2-2; 7 bases match TRBD2. J was trimmed by 6 bases and V by 3 bases; bases with no gene match: 29. The CDR3 runs 22 residues. CDR1 SGDLS and CDR2 YYNGEE come from the germline V gene. The DNA for the CDR3 is TGTGCCAGCAGCGCTAGGGGAGCGGGACCGATGGGATCTTTTGAGGTATCCGGGGAGCTGTTTTTT. It translates to CASSARGAGPMGSFEVSGELFF.

This clonotype was seen only a few times. V gene TRBV7-9 combines with J gene TRBJ2-7, with D perhaps matching TRBD1 or TRBD2 (6 bases each). The CDR3 is made up of 14 amino acids. Trimming stripped 2 bases from V and 7 bases from J, with 15 bases between. Per the germline V gene, CDR1 is SEHNR and CDR2 is FQNEAQ (reference sequence). The CDR3 loop reads CASSLSGQGREQYF. The CDR3 DNA reads as TGTGCCAGCAGCTTATCTGGGCAGGGGAGGGAGCAGTACTTC. Complete variable domain (other parts from reference TRBV7-9 and TRBJ2-7): DTGVSQNPRHKITKRGQNVTFRCDPISEHNRLYWYRQTLGQGPEFLTYFQNEAQLEKSRLLSDRFSAERPKGSFSTLEIQRTEQGDSAMYLCASSLSGQGREQYFGPGTRLTVT.

This clonotype was observed a single time. The genes are TRBV7-8 and TRBJ1-5, with D possibly TRBD1 on 5 matching bases. V was trimmed by 0 bases and J by 7 bases, leaving 19 bases between them. Germline CDR1 reads SGHVS; CDR2 reads FQNEAQ. CDR3 length: 17 residues. CDR3 region: CASSLARVRGVNQPQHF. CDR3 bases: TGTGCCAGCAGCTTAGCTCGGGTGCGGGGGGTCAACCAGCCCCAGCATTTT.

Ten or more counts support this clonotype. The chain uses TRBV12-3 or TRBV12-4 and TRBJ2-2; D uncertain. With 10 bases removed from V and 2 bases from J, the gap between germline ends came to 14 bases. The CDR3 extends over 14 amino acids. The CDR3 region has the DNA TGTGCCACCCGGGCTGGCGGAAACACCGGGGAGCTGTTTTTT. It codes for CATRAGGNTGELFF.

The J gene is TRBJ2-7, the V gene TRBV20-1, with D perhaps matching TRBD1 or TRBD2 (7 bases each). The CDR3 covers 16 residues. V lost 5 bases, J lost 2 bases, and 22 bases lay in between. The germline V gene has CDR1 DFQATT and CDR2 SNEGSKA (reference sequence). CDR3 sequence reads: CSAGGGVTGTPYEQYF. The CDR3 DNA is TGCAGTGCTGGGGGGGGTGTGACAGGGACTCCCTACGAGCAGTACTTC.

There are many counts of this clonotype. This sequence joins TRBV7-2 and TRBJ1-3, with D hard to call. Germline V gene lookup returns CDR1 SGHTA and CDR2 FQGNSA. V lost 2 bases and J lost 10, with 9 bases in between. The CDR3 spans 12 residues. CDR3 amino acids: CASSLILGTIYF. In nucleotides, the CDR3 is TGTGCCAGCAGCTTAATACTTGGGACCATATATTTT.

This clonotype was detected a few times. V and J are TRBV20-1 and TRBJ2-1, with 13 bases matching TRBD2. CDR3 length: 14 residues. CDR1 DFQATT and CDR2 SNEGSKA come from the germline V gene (reference sequence). V was pared by 6 bases and J by 8 bases, with 7 bases of the junction left unmatched. The chain's CDR3 is CSALTSGRADEQFF. CDR3 nucleotides: TGCAGTGCGCTTACTAGCGGGAGGGCCGATGAGCAGTTCTTC.

The chain couples TRBV4-3 to TRBJ2-3; the match to TRBD1 covers 7 bases. This CDR3 spans 15 amino acids. Germline values: CDR1 LGHNA, CDR2 YSLEER. With 2 bases clipped from V and 6 bases from J, the junction kept 8 bases outside the gene matches. The CDR3 nucleotides are TGCGCCAGCAGCCAATATAAGGGGGCGAGGGATACGCAGTATTTT. Protein sequence: CASSQYKGARDTQYF.

There are many counts of this clonotype. The chain employs TRBV20-1 and TRBJ2-1; TRBD2 matches 8 bases. The CDR3 sequence is 14 residues long. The germline V gene encodes CDR1 DFQATT and CDR2 SNEGSKA (reference sequence). V dropped 3 bases and J dropped 4; count of bases not matched to a gene: 5. CDR3 loop: CSASRRGVYNEQFF. CDR3 sequence (DNA): TGCAGTGCTAGCCGGCGGGGGGTTTACAATGAGCAGTTCTTC.

The table lists this clonotype with a few counts. This chain links TRBV20-1 with TRBJ2-7; unclear D gene. This CDR3 region has 13 residues. Germline V gives CDR1 DFQATT, CDR2 SNEGSKA (reference sequence). V lost 4 bases, J lost 2 bases, and 12 bases lay in between. The CDR3 DNA sequence: TGCAGTGCTAATGGCCTCCAAACCTACGAGCAGTACTTC. Translation: CSANGLQTYEQYF.

The chain employs TRBV6-2 or TRBV6-3 and TRBJ2-2; D call uncertain. This CDR3 has 14 residues. Germline CDR1 MNHEY, CDR2 SVGEGT. V lost 7 bases and J 1 base, leaving 10 bases between the germline ends. Here the CDR3 DNA reads TGTGCCAGCATGTCACCGGTGAACACCGGGGAGCTGTTTTTT. Protein product: CASMSPVNTGELFF.

In its sample, this clonotype was seen a few times. The chain links TRBV29-1 to TRBJ2-1; D is uncertain. Germline loops: CDR1 SQVTM, CDR2 ANQGSEA. The CDR3 contains 11 residues. Trimming took 5 bases from V and 7 from J, leaving 9 bases between them. CDR3 sequence: CSVLLSNEQFF. The CDR3 DNA is TGCAGCGTTTTACTAAGTAATGAGCAGTTCTTC.

This clonotype appeared a few times. The rearrangement links TRBV20-1 to TRBJ2-3; 7 bases are a match to TRBD2. CDR1 and CDR2 (germline): DFQATT, SNEGSKA (reference sequence). Unmatched junction bases numbered 14, after V lost 5 bases and J lost 3 bases. This CDR3 is 16 amino acids long. In DNA form, the CDR3 reads TGCAGTGCTCCTGGACTAGGTGTTAGGTTGACAGATACGCAGTATTTT. This translates into CSAPGLGVRLTDTQYF.

This clonotype was recorded only once. The V gene is TRBV7-8, the J gene TRBJ2-1, with TRBD2 matching over 7 bases. The J segment lost 5 bases and the V segment lost 4 bases, leaving 11 bases of the junction unmatched. The length of the CDR3 is 16 residues. The germline V gene encodes CDR1 SGHVS and CDR2 FQNEAQ. The CDR3 bases are TGTGCCAGCAGCTCAAACCCCGGGACTATTAACAATGAGCAGTTCTTC. Translating it yields CASSSNPGTINNEQFF.